The 27 T cell receptor beta chains given below trace back to one sample, sequenced in a study of T cell responses to AZD1222 COVID-19 vaccine. This table comes from immunoSEQ multiplex PCR, and its TCRdb copy is limited to in-frame clones, with some not included. The table includes some 200,000 clones, about 92% detected once. The sequencing here drew on peripheral blood, taken on day 0 of AZD1222 vaccination. Receptors originate from an adult in good health.

V and J are TRBV20-1 and TRBJ2-7, with D possibly matching TRBD2 (5 bases). Germline lookup yields CDR1 DFQATT and CDR2 SNEGSKA (reference sequence). Trimming left V 6 bases short and J 6 bases short, with 12 bases between. This CDR3 has 11 residues. The CDR3 reads CSATSYREQYF. The CDR3 DNA reads as TGCAGTGCCACTAGTTATCGCGAGCAGTACTTC.

The chain has TRBV27 and TRBJ2-2; D unclear. The CDR3 is 13 amino acids. CDR1 is MNHEY, CDR2 SMNVEV, per germline (reference sequence). V lost 3 bases and J 4 bases, leaving 6 bases between the germline ends. The CDR3 DNA follows: TGTGCCAGCAGTTTCTGGGGCACCGGGGAGCTGTTTTTT. Protein: CASSFWGTGELFF.

This chain connects TRBV6-5 to TRBJ1-3; D call uncertain. The length of the CDR3 is 13 residues. In germline, CDR1 is MNHEY, CDR2 SVGAGI. V shed 7 bases and J shed 0 bases, with 7 bases lying between them. The CDR3 loop reads CASTFGSGNTIYF. Here the CDR3 DNA reads TGTGCCAGCACCTTCGGCTCTGGAAACACCATATATTTT.

This clone was detected only once. DNA of the CDR3: TGTGCCAGCAGCCAAGCGAGGGGCGGGACCGATTACAATGAGCAGTTCTTC. As protein: CASSQARGGTDYNEQFF. V usage is TRBV3-1 (or the pseudogene TRBV3-2) and J usage is TRBJ2-1, with D possibly TRBD2 on 6 matching bases. The CDR3 runs to 17 residues. Germline V gene data show CDR1 as LGHDT and CDR2 as YNNKEL (reference sequence). The V gene lost 1 base and the J gene lost 4 bases, with 17 bases spanning the gap.

The chain recombines TRBV5-6 with TRBJ2-7, with D tentatively TRBD1 (6 bases). Germline V gene sequence: CDR1 SGHDT, CDR2 YYEEEE. This CDR3 comprises 15 residues. The ends were cut back, 6 bases at V and 2 bases at J, with 18 bases in the middle. The CDR3 nucleotides are TGTGCCAGCACCTCCAAGGACAGATTCACCTACGAGCAGTACTTC. It translates to CASTSKDRFTYEQYF.

This rearrangement joins TRBV5-1 to TRBJ2-7, with 7 bases aligning to TRBD2. J was trimmed by 4 bases and V by 7 bases; bases with no gene match: 29. The CDR3 has 20 amino acids. From germline, CDR1 is SGHRS and CDR2 YFSETQ. The CDR3 loop is CASSPDPNSLPERGVYEQYF. As DNA, the CDR3 is TGCGCCAGCTCCCCGGATCCGAACTCCCTCCCCGAGCGGGGCGTTTACGAGCAGTACTTC.

The chain has TRBV10-3 and TRBJ2-3; no reliable D call. The CDR3 consists of 14 residues. Trimming took 11 bases from V and 2 from J, leaving 17 bases between them. Germline CDR1 is ENHRY and CDR2 is SYGVKD. The CDR3 coding sequence is TGTGCCCCCCAAACGGCCCCAAACACAGATACGCAGTATTTT. It is translated as CAPQTAPNTDTQYF.

This rearrangement joins TRBV4-1 to TRBJ2-2; D gene uncertain. There are 14 residues in the CDR3. Germline V gene sequence: CDR1 MGHRA, CDR2 YSYEKL. Trimming left V 4 bases short and J 1 base short, with 7 bases between. The CDR3 bases are TGCGCCAGCAGCCGGGTGATGAACACCGGGGAGCTGTTTTTT. It specifies CASSRVMNTGELFF.

The chain links TRBV5-1 to TRBJ2-3; D is ambiguous. The V and J ends lost 3 bases and 3 bases respectively, with 14 bases between them. From germline, CDR1 is SGHRS and CDR2 YFSETQ. This CDR3 is built from 15 residues. CDR3 sequence reads: CASSSRSPPTDTQYF. As DNA, the CDR3 is TGCGCCAGCAGCTCAAGGTCGCCACCGACAGATACGCAGTATTTT.

The J gene is TRBJ2-2, the V gene TRBV7-2, with D tentatively TRBD1 or TRBD2 (5 bases each). The CDR3 consists of 13 residues. CDR1 SGHTA and CDR2 FQGNSA come from the germline V gene. V shed 11 bases and J shed 2 bases, with 12 bases lying between them. In DNA form, the CDR3 reads TGTGCCCAAATGGGGGTTAACACCGGGGAGCTGTTTTTT. Its protein is CAQMGVNTGELFF.

The CDR3 region is CAISRLAGGLNEQFF. The CDR3 DNA reads TGTGCCATCAGCCGACTAGCGGGGGGGCTCAATGAGCAGTTCTTC. This chain uses TRBV10-3 with TRBJ2-1; 14 nucleotides align to TRBD2. V trimming: 6 bases; J trimming: 6 bases; junction bases outside the gene matches: 4. The germline V gene has CDR1 ENHRY and CDR2 SYGVKD. The CDR3 contains 15 residues.

This chain joins TRBV5-4 and TRBJ1-6; D gene ambiguous. V was trimmed by 3 bases and J by 7 bases, leaving 14 bases between them. Germline CDR1 reads SGHNT; CDR2 reads YYREEE (reference sequence). This CDR3 is 15 amino acids long. CDR3 amino acids: CASSSWTTPNSPLHF. The CDR3 region has the DNA TGTGCCAGCAGCTCGTGGACTACCCCCAATTCACCCCTCCACTTT. The whole variable domain, remainder taken from reference TRBV5-4 and TRBJ1-6, is ETGVTQSPTHLIKTRGQQVTLRCSSQSGHNTVSWYQQALGQGPQFIFQYYREEENGRGNFPPRFSGLQFPNYSSELNVNALELDDSALYLCASSSWTTPNSPLHFGNGTRLTVT.

The rearrangement links TRBV5-1 to TRBJ1-2, with 10 bases aligning to TRBD1. CDR3 length: 17 residues. In germline, CDR1 is SGHRS, CDR2 YFSETQ. J gave up 0 bases and V 2 bases, and 7 bases lay outside the gene matches. CDR3 DNA sequence: TGCGCCAGCAGCTTTAAAGGACAGGGGGAGGCTAACTATGGCTACACCTTC. Amino acid sequence: CASSFKGQGEANYGYTF. Together with reference TRBV5-1 and TRBJ1-2, the CDR3 gives the full variable domain: KAGVTQTPRYLIKTRGQQVTLSCSPISGHRSVSWYQQTPGQGLQFLFEYFSETQRNKGNFPGRFSGRQFSNSRSEMNVSTLELGDSALYLCASSFKGQGEANYGYTFGSGTRLTVV.

The CDR3 loop is CASRTVVSGANVLTF. The CDR3 bases are TGTGCCAGCAGGACGGTGGTCTCTGGGGCCAACGTCCTGACTTTC. The J gene is TRBJ2-6, the V gene TRBV7-9; D gene ambiguous. CDR3 size: 15 residues. Germline CDR1 is SEHNR and CDR2 is FQNEAQ (reference sequence). V lost 6 bases and J 0 bases, leaving 9 bases between the germline ends.

V is TRBV27 and J is TRBJ2-1; the D gene could be TRBD1 or TRBD2 (6 bases each). Germline loops: CDR1 MNHEY, CDR2 SMNVEV (reference sequence). The CDR3 has 15 amino acids. The V end was cut by 2 bases, the J end by 5 bases, with 13 bases between. CDR3: CASSLGGPIDNEQFF. The CDR3 DNA follows: TGTGCCAGCAGTTTAGGGGGGCCGATTGACAATGAGCAGTTCTTC.

The sample holds one count of this clone. The J gene is TRBJ2-7, the V gene TRBV11-2; 12 bases map to TRBD1. CDR1 and CDR2 (germline): SGHAT, FQNNGV. Losses at the gene ends were 3 bases for V and 8 bases for J; bases not matched to a gene: 8. CDR3 length: 15 amino acids. CDR3 sequence: CASSFRPGQGAQQYF. CDR3 coding DNA: TGTGCCAGCAGCTTTCGACCGGGACAGGGGGCACAGCAGTACTTC.

This chain's CDR3 is CSAVPPTGLRKSEAFF. The CDR3, as DNA: TGCAGCGCCGTCCCCCCCACAGGTTTAAGAAAATCTGAAGCTTTCTTT. V usage is TRBV29-1 and J usage is TRBJ1-1, with D perhaps TRBD1 (5 bases). The CDR3 totals 16 residues. In germline, CDR1 is SQVTM, CDR2 ANQGSEA. V dropped 7 bases and J dropped 6 bases, with 27 bases sitting between them. Based on the CDR3 plus reference TRBV29-1 and TRBJ1-1, the full variable domain is SAVISQKPSRDICQRGTSLTIQCQVDSQVTMMFWYRQQPGQSLTLIATANQGSEATYESGFVIDKFPISRPNLTFSTLTVSNMSPEDSSIYLCSAVPPTGLRKSEAFFGQGTRLTVV.

J is TRBJ2-3 and V is TRBV9; D may be TRBD2 (6 bases). The V end lost 7 bases, the J end lost 2 bases, and 17 bases lay between the germline ends. The CDR3 contains 15 residues. Germline V lookup: CDR1 SGDLS, CDR2 YYNGEE. The CDR3 DNA is TGTGCCAGCCTCCGGGGGAACTCATTCACAGATACGCAGTATTTT. Its protein product is CASLRGNSFTDTQYF.

The chain carries TRBV19 and TRBJ2-5; D possibly corresponds to TRBD2 (5 bases). The CDR3 is made up of 15 amino acids. Trimming removed 0 bases from V and 4 bases from J, with 12 bases in between. The germline CDR1 and CDR2 sequences are LNHDA and SQIVND (reference sequence). The CDR3 DNA reads TGTGCCAGTAGTATAGATCTCGCTGGAGGAGAGACCCAGTACTTC. It specifies CASSIDLAGGETQYF.

Turning to this clone: The same CDR3 also results from other DNA sequences found in this sample. The chain uses TRBV6-5 and TRBJ2-7, with D possibly being TRBD2 (5 bases). V lost 6 bases and J 3 bases, leaving 12 bases between the germline ends. The CDR3 is 13 residues long. Germline V gene lookup returns CDR1 MNHEY and CDR2 SVGAGI. As DNA, the CDR3 is TGTGCCAGCAGACCGGGATCACTCTACGAGCAGTACTTC. Its translation is CASRPGSLYEQYF.

This chain uses TRBV7-9 with TRBJ1-2; D ambiguous. V lost 4 bases and J 4 bases, leaving 16 bases between the germline ends. The CDR3 runs 15 residues. In germline, CDR1 is SEHNR, CDR2 FQNEAQ (reference sequence). The CDR3: CASSYEGYTSYGYTF. Here the CDR3 DNA reads TGTGCCAGCAGCTATGAAGGTTACACCTCCTATGGCTACACCTTC.

This clone came up once. This rearrangement joins TRBV7-9 to TRBJ2-7; 11 positions agree with TRBD2. The CDR3 is 15 amino acids. Trimming cost V 2 bases and J 3 bases; bases outside gene matches: 3. Germline V gene data show CDR1 as SEHNR and CDR2 as FQNEAQ (reference sequence). The CDR3 loop reads CASSLLLAGVYEQYF. CDR3 coding DNA: TGTGCCAGCAGCTTATTACTAGCGGGAGTCTACGAGCAGTACTTC.

This sequence joins TRBV5-8 and TRBJ1-2, with 7 bases identical to TRBD1. CDR1 and CDR2 from the germline V gene are SGHTS and YDEGEE. The CDR3 is 17 residues long. After removal of 5 bases from V and 9 bases from J, the junction contained 22 bases not matched to a gene. The CDR3 is CASRMLPTRGRPESYTF. The CDR3 DNA sequence: TGTGCCAGCAGAATGCTGCCGACAAGGGGGCGACCAGAAAGCTACACCTTC.

This chain uses TRBV5-1 with TRBJ1-4; D is unclear. V was trimmed by 0 bases and J by 7 bases, leaving 10 bases between them. The CDR3 has 14 residues. From germline, CDR1 is SGHRS and CDR2 YFSETQ. CDR3 in amino acids: CASSLAGSSEKLFF. The CDR3, as DNA: TGCGCCAGCAGCTTGGCCGGGAGCAGTGAAAAACTGTTTTTT.

This clone was seen only once. The CDR3 is CASSQEIRSPLHF. Here the CDR3 DNA reads TGTGCCAGCAGCCAAGAGATACGGTCACCCCTCCACTTT. This chain uses TRBV3-1 (or the pseudogene TRBV3-2) with TRBJ1-6; D not certain. Trimming shortened V by 0 bases and J by 10 bases, and 7 bases separated the two germline ends. CDR1 is LGHDT, CDR2 YNNKEL, per germline (reference sequence). The CDR3 runs to 13 residues.

The rearrangement joins TRBV5-1 to TRBJ1-1; D is perhaps TRBD1 (5 bases). V was pared by 5 bases and J by 3 bases, with 11 bases between. In germline, CDR1 is SGHRS, CDR2 YFSETQ. The CDR3 sequence is 13 residues long. CDR3 protein: CASSRQGDTEAFF. The CDR3 DNA reads as TGCGCCAGCAGTCGGCAGGGTGACACTGAAGCTTTCTTT.

The chain combines TRBV1 with TRBJ2-3; TRBD2 reflects the table's D call only, with no check against the DNA. TRBV1 is noted as a pseudogene. The CDR3 extends over 18 amino acids. The CDR3 loop is CTSSQDWSGRALTDTQYF. In nucleotides, the CDR3 is TGCACCAGCAGCCAAGACTGGAGCGGGAGGGCCCTCACAGATACGCAGTATTTT.